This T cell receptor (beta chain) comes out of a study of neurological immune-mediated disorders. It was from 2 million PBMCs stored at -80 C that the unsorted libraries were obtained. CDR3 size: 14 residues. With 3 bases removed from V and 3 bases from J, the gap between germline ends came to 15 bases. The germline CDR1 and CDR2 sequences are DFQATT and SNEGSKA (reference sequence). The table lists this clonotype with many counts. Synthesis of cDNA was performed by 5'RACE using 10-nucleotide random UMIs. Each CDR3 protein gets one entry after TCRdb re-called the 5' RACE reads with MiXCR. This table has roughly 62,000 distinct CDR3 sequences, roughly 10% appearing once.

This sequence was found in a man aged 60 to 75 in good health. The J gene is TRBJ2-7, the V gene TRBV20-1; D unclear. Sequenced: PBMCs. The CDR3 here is CSASPGRRHYEQYF. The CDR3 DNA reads TGCAGTGCTAGCCCGGGCAGGCGGCACTACGAGCAGTACTTC.